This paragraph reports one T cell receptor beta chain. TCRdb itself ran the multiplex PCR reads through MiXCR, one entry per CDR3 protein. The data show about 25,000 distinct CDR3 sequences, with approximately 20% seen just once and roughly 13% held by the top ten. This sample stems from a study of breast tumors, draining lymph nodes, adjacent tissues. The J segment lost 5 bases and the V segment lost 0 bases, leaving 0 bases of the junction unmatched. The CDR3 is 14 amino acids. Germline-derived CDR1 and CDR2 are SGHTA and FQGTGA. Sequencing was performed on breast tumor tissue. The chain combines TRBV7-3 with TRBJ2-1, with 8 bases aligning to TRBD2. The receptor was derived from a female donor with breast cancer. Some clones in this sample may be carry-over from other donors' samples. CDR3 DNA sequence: TGTGCCAGCAGCTTAACAGCGGGAGACAATGAGCAGTTCTTC. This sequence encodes CASSLTAGDNEQFF.